A selection of T cell receptor beta chains follows, all from one sample in a study of T cells after yellow fever vaccination. One entry per CDR3 protein, called by TCRdb with MiXCR from the 5' RACE reads. The sample yields approximately 550,000 distinct CDR3 sequences, approximately 21% seen once. Material: PBMCs, obtained 15 days after the yellow fever booster vaccination. These receptors all stem from a man aged 25-45 years who received the YFV17D yellow fever vaccine. Each CDR3 is given with its conserved first and last residue. A D gene is named only where the DNA matches it firmly. A clone size is listed for some rows: how often the clone was seen (once, few, many), or a class if it is expanded.

j_call d_call v_call clone_size cdr3_nt cdr3_aa
TRBJ2-7 . TRBV12-3/TRBV12-4 . TGTGCCAGCAGTCTAACAGGAAGGAGCGCCTACGAGCAGTACTTC CASSLTGRSAYEQYF
TRBJ2-3 . TRBV7-2 . TGTGCCAGCAGCCTAACTGCGACAAGCACAGATACGCAGTATTTT CASSLTATSTDTQYF
TRBJ1-4 . TRBV2 . TGTGCCAGCAGTTTCTTTCTCCATGAAAAACTGTTTTTT CASSFFLHEKLFF
TRBJ2-7 . TRBV20-1 . TGCAGTGCTAGAGATCTGGCGGGTCGCTCCTACGAGCAGTACTTC CSARDLAGRSYEQYF
TRBJ1-4 . TRBV10-3 . TGTGCCATCAGTGGAACACAGGGAGGAGGAAAACTGTTTTTT CAISGTQGGGKLFF
TRBJ1-1 . TRBV5-1 . TGCGCCAGCAGCTATGGGCGAGTGACTGAAGCTTTCTTT CASSYGRVTEAFF
TRBJ2-1 TRBD1 TRBV5-6 . TGTGCCAGCAGCTTGGTTGGGACAGGGGGCTGGAATGAGCAGTTCTTC CASSLVGTGGWNEQFF
TRBJ1-2 . TRBV7-3 few TGTGCCAGCAGCCCCTTCGAGTTCGGGGGGCCTAACTATGGCTACACCTTC CASSPFEFGGPNYGYTF
TRBJ2-5 . TRBV4-1 . TGCGCCAGCAGCCAAGGGGCCGTGTCGGGTCGGTACCAAGAGACCCAGTACTTC CASSQGAVSGRYQETQYF
TRBJ2-3 . TRBV20-1 . TGCAGTGCTGCCGGGTCCGTCACAGATACGCAGTATTTT CSAAGSVTDTQYF
TRBJ2-1 TRBD1 TRBV11-2 few TGTGCCAGCAGCTGGACAGGGGATGAGCAGTTCTTC CASSWTGDEQFF
TRBJ2-1 . TRBV12-3/TRBV12-4 . TGTGCCAGCAGTTTACAGCGGAGCTCCTACAATGAGCAGTTCTTC CASSLQRSSYNEQFF
TRBJ2-3 . TRBV11-2 few TGTGCCAGCAGCTTAGATCCAGCAGAGAGCACAGATACGCAGTATTTT CASSLDPAESTDTQYF
TRBJ2-3 . TRBV20-1 few TGCAGTGCTAGAGATCCGCGAGTCCCTAGCACAGATACGCAGTATTTT CSARDPRVPSTDTQYF
TRBJ2-6 . TRBV4-3 . TGCGCCAGCAGCCAAGATGCGGGGGCCAACGTCCTGACTTTC CASSQDAGANVLTF
TRBJ2-5 . TRBV5-1 few TGCGCCAGCAGCGTGGACGGAAAGACCGAAGAGACCCAGTACTTC CASSVDGKTEETQYF
TRBJ2-1 TRBD2 TRBV12-3/TRBV12-4 . TGTGCCAGCAGTTTCGGGTCTAGCGGGGCCGAGCAGTTCTTC CASSFGSSGAEQFF
TRBJ2-3 TRBD2 TRBV20-1 many TGCAGTGCCCGTTTAGCGGGGACCACAGATACGCAGTATTTT CSARLAGTTDTQYF
TRBJ2-7 TRBD2 TRBV20-1 few TGCAGTGCTAGACGTCTACAAGCGGGATTAGCCTACGAGCAGTACTTC CSARRLQAGLAYEQYF
TRBJ1-6 . TRBV19 few TGTGCCAGTAGTATCCAGGGACTTAATTCACCCCTCCACTTT CASSIQGLNSPLHF
TRBJ1-1 . TRBV29-1 few TGCAGCTTCCCGACGGGGGCCCACGGTGGCCTTGATGAAGCTTTCTTT CSFPTGAHGGLDEAFF
TRBJ2-7 TRBD2 TRBV7-2 few TGTGCCAGCAGCTTAGCAGGGACTAGCGGGAGTTACTCCTACGAGCAGTACTTC CASSLAGTSGSYSYEQYF
TRBJ1-1 . TRBV18 . TGTGCCAGCTCAAGACAAAAGAACACTGAAGCTTTCTTT CASSRQKNTEAFF
TRBJ2-2 TRBD2 TRBV18 . TGTGCCAGCTCACCACGACTAGCGGGAATGAACACCGGGGAGCTGTTTTTT CASSPRLAGMNTGELFF
TRBJ2-5 . TRBV20-1 many TGCAGTGCGATCCGAGCTAAAGAGACCCAGTACTTC CSAIRAKETQYF
TRBJ2-1 . TRBV20-1 many TGCAGTGCTAGTTCGGGCGCAAGCTCCTACAATGAGCAGTTCTTC CSASSGASSYNEQFF
TRBJ2-3 . TRBV6-1 few TGTGCCGGAGGCCGGGGATACACAGATACGCAGTATTTT CAGGRGYTDTQYF
TRBJ2-1 TRBD2 TRBV7-3 few TGTGCCAGCAGCTTAACCCCGCTAGCGGGTTCCAATGAGCAGTTCTTC CASSLTPLAGSNEQFF
TRBJ2-7 TRBD2 TRBV10-3 few TGTGCCGCCGGGACTAGCGGGCACTCCTACGAGCAGTACTTC CAAGTSGHSYEQYF
TRBJ2-5 . TRBV7-2 few TGTGCCAGCAGCCCTGAGTGGGGCGATGAGACCCAGTACTTC CASSPEWGDETQYF
TRBJ2-1 . TRBV7-2 . TGTGCCAGCAGCTTTGGGGAGTGGAATGAGCAGTTCTTC CASSFGEWNEQFF
TRBJ2-1 TRBD2 TRBV7-3 . TGTGCCAGCAGCCCCGGGGGGGGCGGGAGTTATGAGCAGTTCTTC CASSPGGGGSYEQFF
TRBJ2-7 TRBD2 TRBV12-3/TRBV12-4 few TGTGCCAGCAGTCAAGGACTAGCGGGAGGGCCGTGGGAGCAGTACTTC CASSQGLAGGPWEQYF
TRBJ2-3 TRBD2 TRBV19 few TGTGCCAGCCGGGCGGGACTAGGCACAGATACGCAGTATTTT CASRAGLGTDTQYF
TRBJ1-1 . TRBV10-3 few TGTGCCATCAGGGGCGGGGGGGCCTGGACTGAAGCTTTCTTT CAIRGGGAWTEAFF
TRBJ2-7 TRBD1 TRBV19 many TGTGCCAGTAGACCACAGGGGGCGCGGAACGAGCAGTACTTC CASRPQGARNEQYF
TRBJ2-1 . TRBV5-6 . TGTGCCAGCAGCTTGTCCTTCGGCGGATACCTTGGGGAGCAGTTCTTC CASSLSFGGYLGEQFF
TRBJ2-7 . TRBV11-2 few TGTGCCAGCAGCTTAACTGTCGGCGCGTCAGCCGTTCCCTACGAGCAGTACTTC CASSLTVGASAVPYEQYF
TRBJ2-7 . TRBV19 . TGTACCAGTAGCATTATGCTTTTTGACTACGAGCAGTACTTC CTSSIMLFDYEQYF
TRBJ1-2 TRBD1 TRBV29-1 . TGCAGCGTTGGGACAGGGGGCTTTGGCTACACCTTC CSVGTGGFGYTF
TRBJ2-7 . TRBV14 . TGTGCCAGCAGCCTGCACCGGGGAGGAAACGAGCAGTACTTC CASSLHRGGNEQYF
TRBJ2-3 TRBD2 TRBV7-2 few TGTGCCAGCAGCCGGACTAGCGGGGCTAGCACAGATACGCAGTATTTT CASSRTSGASTDTQYF
TRBJ2-1 . TRBV7-9 few TGTGCCAGCAGCCCCCCGGGACACCTACACGAGCAGTTCTTC CASSPPGHLHEQFF